The clone carrying this T cell receptor (beta chain) was observed a handful of times. Original analysis: Estimates of nucleated cell counts were drawn from the amplification of reference gene primers. Generated by immunoSEQ multiplex PCR, the TCRdb table keeps only in-frame clones and is missing some. Clonal size and the V and J genes are those of that table, whereas D and trimming came from the DNA. The data hold around 120,000 clones, with roughly three quarters observed a single time. The data derive from a study of blood T cell repertoires in COVID-19. Study details: COVID-19 samples, acute and convalescent, were from the United States, Italy and Spain. Sources were T cells, B-cell-depleted T cells, or PBMCs; the material itself was cDNA or gDNA.

The CDR3 sequence is 13 residues long. CDR1 SQVTM and CDR2 ANQGSEA come from the germline V gene. Unmatched junction bases numbered 5, after V lost 1 base and J lost 7 bases. The chain is built from TRBV29-1 and TRBJ1-2, with 8 bases aligning to TRBD1. This sequence originates from a woman aged 80 or over with acute or convalescent COVID-19. Sequencing was carried out using peripheral blood. CDR3 coding DNA: TGCAGCGTTGAAGGGTGGACAGGGAGTGGCTACACCTTC. Protein product: CSVEGWTGSGYTF.